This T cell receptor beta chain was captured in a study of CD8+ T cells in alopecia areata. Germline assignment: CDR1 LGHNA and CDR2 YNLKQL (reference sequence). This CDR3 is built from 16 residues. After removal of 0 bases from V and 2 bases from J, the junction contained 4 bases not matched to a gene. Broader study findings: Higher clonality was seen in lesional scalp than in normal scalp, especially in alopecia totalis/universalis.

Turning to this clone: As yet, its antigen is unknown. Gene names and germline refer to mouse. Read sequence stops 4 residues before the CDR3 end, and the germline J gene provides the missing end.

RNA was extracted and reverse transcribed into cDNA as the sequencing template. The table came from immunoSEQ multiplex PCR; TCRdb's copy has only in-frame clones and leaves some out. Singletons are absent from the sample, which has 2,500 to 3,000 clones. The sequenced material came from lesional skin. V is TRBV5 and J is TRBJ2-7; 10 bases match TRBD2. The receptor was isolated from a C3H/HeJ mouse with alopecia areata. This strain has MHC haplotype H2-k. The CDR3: CASSQDFWGGAYEQYF. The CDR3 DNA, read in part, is TGTGCCAGCAGCCAAGATTTCTGGGGGGGCGCCTAT.